A single sample is the source of the 5 T cell receptor beta chains below, sequenced in a study of blood T cells in healthy people across ages. Together with a sample-barcoded 5' primer, a J-beta primer mix was included in a second PCR lasting roughly 6 to 12 cycles. TCRdb re-called the 5' RACE reads with MiXCR, one entry per CDR3 protein. The sample consists of approximately 1,700,000 distinct CDR3 sequences, about two fifths of them appearing once. The material sequenced was blood. The receptors here all came from a human donor in good health.

Only a few counts were recorded for this clonotype. The chain combines TRBV29-1 with TRBJ1-2; D not certain. Deletions cut 4 bases from V and 6 bases from J, with 15 bases between. This CDR3 spans 13 amino acids. Germline loops: CDR1 SQVTM, CDR2 ANQGSEA. CDR3 loop: CSVGASQGHGYTF. The CDR3 DNA is TGCAGCGTTGGAGCAAGTCAAGGACATGGCTACACCTTC.

The rearrangement links TRBV11-3 to TRBJ2-3; 7 nucleotides line up with TRBD1. Germline loops: CDR1 SGHNT, CDR2 YENEEA. The CDR3 is made up of 14 amino acids. With V trimmed by 6 bases and J by 5 bases, 8 bases remained unmatched. CDR3 nucleotides: TGTGCCAGCAGAAAGGACAGGCAAATAGATACGCAGTATTTT. Its translation: CASRKDRQIDTQYF.

This chain uses TRBV28 with TRBJ1-2; D is possibly TRBD1 (6 bases). V was cut by 5 bases and J by 6 bases, with 22 bases left in between. The CDR3 is 16 residues long. Germline CDR1 and CDR2: MDHEN and SYDVKM. CDR3 sequence reads: CASSPPGFQGLDGYTF. In DNA, the CDR3 is TGTGCCAGCAGTCCCCCGGGCTTTCAGGGGCTCGATGGCTACACCTTC.

This clonotype came up a few times. The genes are TRBV9 and TRBJ2-6; TRBD2 agrees at 7 bases. The CDR3 has 18 amino acids. Germline V gives CDR1 SGDLS, CDR2 YYNGEE. With V trimmed by 1 base and J by 0 bases, 7 bases remained unmatched. The CDR3 loop reads CASSVMMGGRSGANVLTF. Here the CDR3 DNA reads TGTGCCAGCAGCGTAATGATGGGAGGGCGCTCTGGGGCCAACGTCCTGACTTTC.

This chain links TRBV7-9 with TRBJ2-5; D might be TRBD1 (6 bases). CDR1 and CDR2 from the germline V gene are SEHNR and FQNEAQ (reference sequence). The CDR3 is 14 residues long. Trimming stripped 5 bases from V and 4 bases from J, with 14 bases between. In nucleotides, the CDR3 is TGTGCCAGCAGCCCCCCAGGGGAAGGAGAGACCCAGTACTTC. Encoded protein: CASSPPGEGETQYF.